Listed below are T cell receptor beta chains from one sample, sequenced in a study of blood T cell repertoires in COVID-19. Clones were read by immunoSEQ multiplex PCR, and TCRdb kept only the in-frame ones, dropping some. This table has about 520,000 clones, over 75% appearing once. Sequenced input: peripheral blood. Receptors originate from a human donor in a cohort sampled during active COVID-19. The CDR3 runs from the conserved cysteine through the conserved F or W. D genes are given only for firm matches. Only part of the rows carry a size: once, few, many, or a class if the clone is expanded.

v_gene	d_gene	abundance	j_gene	CDR3nt	CDR3aa
TRBV24-1	TRBD2	once	TRBJ2-3	TGTGCCACCAGTGACGCGGGAGAAAGCACAGATACGCAGTATTTT	CATSDAGESTDTQYF
TRBV25-1	TRBD1	NA	TRBJ1-1	TGTGCCAGCAGTGGGTTGACAGGGGGCGGCGGTGACCCTGAAGCTTTCTTT	CASSGLTGGGGDPEAFF
TRBV28	TRBD2	NA	TRBJ2-7	TGTGCCAGCAGTCGTAGCGGGAGCCGCTCCTACGAGCAGTACTTC	CASSRSGSRSYEQYF
TRBV7-2	NA	NA	TRBJ2-4	TGTGCCAGCAGCTTAAACGCGGTTTTAGCCAAAAACATTCAGTACTTC	CASSLNAVLAKNIQYF
TRBV19	TRBD1	NA	TRBJ1-1	TGTGCCAGTAGTAGGGACAGGGAGAACACTGAAGCTTTCTTT	CASSRDRENTEAFF
TRBV11-2	TRBD2	NA	TRBJ2-7	TGTGCCAGCAGCTTGTCGGATAGCGGGAGCTACGAGCAGTACTTC	CASSLSDSGSYEQYF
TRBV6-5	NA	NA	TRBJ1-4	TGTGCCAGCAGTCCCGGAGGGCTTACTAATGAAAAACTGTTTTTT	CASSPGGLTNEKLFF
TRBV27	TRBD1	NA	TRBJ2-3	TGTGCCAGCACTTATGGACAGGGGGGGCACGATACGCAGTATTTT	CASTYGQGGHDTQYF
TRBV7-2	NA	NA	TRBJ1-6	TGTGCCAGCAGCAGCGTTTTGAGCTCCTATAATTCACCCCTCCACTTT	CASSSVLSSYNSPLHF
TRBV6-2/TRBV6-3	TRBD1	NA	TRBJ2-7	TGTGCCAGCAGTGCGACAGGGGGGACCTACGAGCAGTACTTC	CASSATGGTYEQYF
TRBV5-1	NA	NA	TRBJ1-2	TGCGCCAGCAGCAAGGACACTGATTTTAACTATGGCTACACCTTC	CASSKDTDFNYGYTF
TRBV14	NA	NA	TRBJ2-1	TGTGCCAGCAGCCAAGAGTGGGGGGAGGCCTACAATGAGCAGTTCTTC	CASSQEWGEAYNEQFF
TRBV5-1	NA	many	TRBJ1-4	TGCGCCAGCAGCCCGGCGCCGGTTGAGGATGAAAAACTGTTTTTT	CASSPAPVEDEKLFF
TRBV28	TRBD1	NA	TRBJ2-7	TGTGCCAGCAGGGACTCAGGGGGCTCCTACGAGCAGTACTTC	CASRDSGGSYEQYF
TRBV27	NA	NA	TRBJ1-1	TGTGCCAGCAGTTTTCGTGGGGCGCGGTACCCTGAAGCTTTCTTT	CASSFRGARYPEAFF
TRBV6-1	TRBD2	NA	TRBJ2-5	TGTGCCAGCAGTGAATCTAGGGCTAGCGGGCGTCAAGAGACCCAGTACTTC	CASSESRASGRQETQYF
TRBV7-3	NA	NA	TRBJ1-2	TGTGCCAGCAGCTTACTAGGGGTGAACTATGGCTACACCTTC	CASSLLGVNYGYTF
TRBV20-1	NA	NA	TRBJ2-7	TGCAGTGCTAGTCGGGTCGACTCCTACGAGCAGTACTTC	CSASRVDSYEQYF
TRBV27	NA	NA	TRBJ2-2	TGTGCCAGCAGTCCCCGGACAGATTTGAACACCGGGGAGCTGTTTTTT	CASSPRTDLNTGELFF
TRBV6-6	TRBD1	NA	TRBJ1-4	TGTGCCAGCAGTCGGGACAGGGGGCCTGAAAAACTGTTTTTT	CASSRDRGPEKLFF
TRBV7-2	NA	NA	TRBJ1-1	TGTGCCAGCAGCCCCTGGACGGGAAAGAACACTGAAGCTTTCTTT	CASSPWTGKNTEAFF
TRBV7-9	TRBD1	NA	TRBJ2-5	TGTGCCAGCAGCTTTAGCGGGGACAGGGGAGAGACCCAGTACTTC	CASSFSGDRGETQYF
TRBV3-1/TRBV3-2	NA	once	TRBJ1-2	TGTGCCAGCAGCCCGATGACATTCTATGGCTACACCTTC	CASSPMTFYGYTF
TRBV19	NA	NA	TRBJ2-6	TGTGCCAGTAGTATACCCCTGAGGGCTGGGGCCAACGTCCTGACTTTC	CASSIPLRAGANVLTF
TRBV11-2	NA	NA	TRBJ2-7	TGTGCCAGCACTACTATAGGGGGCGAGCAGTACTTC	CASTTIGGEQYF
TRBV27	TRBD1	once	TRBJ1-2	TGTGCCAGCAGTCCCAGGACAGGGAATGGCTACACCTTC	CASSPRTGNGYTF
TRBV7-9	TRBD1	NA	TRBJ1-2	TGTGCCAGCAGCCGTCTCGGACAGGGAGCTAACTATGGCTACACCTTC	CASSRLGQGANYGYTF
TRBV15	NA	NA	TRBJ2-7	TGTGCCACCAGCAGAGATTCCCGGTATCCCTCCACCTACGAGCAGTACTTC	CATSRDSRYPSTYEQYF
TRBV5-4	NA	few	TRBJ2-7	TGTGCCAGCAGCAATTCCCCAGGGGCCAGGCAGTACTTC	CASSNSPGARQYF
TRBV3-1/TRBV3-2	TRBD1	many	TRBJ1-1	TGTGCCGCTGCAGGGGGGACGGACACTGAAGCTTTCTTT	CAAAGGTDTEAFF
TRBV14	TRBD2	NA	TRBJ2-1	TGTGCCAGCAGCCGACTAGCGGGAGGGGGCTACAATGAGCAGTTCTTC	CASSRLAGGGYNEQFF
TRBV25-1	NA	once	TRBJ1-3	TGTGCCAGCAGTGATCCCCTCACCATATATTTT	CASSDPLTIYF
TRBV19	NA	NA	TRBJ1-1	TGTGCCAGTAGTATAGATAATATCGGGACTGTGAACACTGAAGCTTTCTTT	CASSIDNIGTVNTEAFF
TRBV19	NA	NA	TRBJ2-6	TGTGCCAGTAGTCCCATGTCAGGGGCCGGTGGGGCCAACGTCCTGACTTTC	CASSPMSGAGGANVLTF
TRBV10-3	NA	NA	TRBJ1-1	TGTGCCATCAGTGATCGGTTGAACACTGAAGCTTTCTTT	CAISDRLNTEAFF
TRBV28	NA	NA	TRBJ1-5	TGTGCCAGCAGTTTCGGTGAGTGGCCCCAGCATTTT	CASSFGEWPQHF
TRBV7-9	TRBD1	NA	TRBJ1-3	TGTGCCAGCTGGGGGGACAGATCCTCTGGAAACACCATATATTTT	CASWGDRSSGNTIYF
TRBV7-4	NA	NA	TRBJ1-5	TGTGCCAGCAGCTTCTACAGGTTTCCTTATAGCAATCAGCCCCAGCATTTT	CASSFYRFPYSNQPQHF
TRBV7-2	NA	few	TRBJ1-5	TGTGCCAGCAGCTTAGTGAGGGGGAGCAATCAGCCCCAGCATTTT	CASSLVRGSNQPQHF
TRBV11-3	TRBD2	NA	TRBJ2-5	TGTGCCAGCAGCTTAGGGGCGGGAGAGGCAGGAGAGACCCAGTACTTC	CASSLGAGEAGETQYF
TRBV9	TRBD1	NA	TRBJ1-2	TGTGCCAGCAGCGGAGATATGAAGACAGGGGAGGCCTATGGCTACACCTTC	CASSGDMKTGEAYGYTF
TRBV19	NA	NA	TRBJ2-4	TGTGCCAGTAGTATTCGGAAACAGGGAATGGGGAGCATTCAGTACTTC	CASSIRKQGMGSIQYF
TRBV7-3	NA	NA	TRBJ1-1	TGTGCCAGCAGCTTACAAGGTGGCGGGTTGGGCACTGAAGCTTTCTTT	CASSLQGGGLGTEAFF
TRBV5-1	TRBD2	NA	TRBJ2-7	TGCGCCAGCAGCTTGGAAGGTAGCGGGAGCTCCTACGAGCAGTACTTC	CASSLEGSGSSYEQYF
TRBV30	NA	NA	TRBJ2-6	TGTGCCTGGAGTCCCGGGACATACTCTGGGGCCAACGTCCTGACTTTC	CAWSPGTYSGANVLTF
TRBV7-2	TRBD1	NA	TRBJ1-4	TGTGCCAGCAGCTTATTAGGGGGCCTGGGGGGTGAAAAACTGTTTTTT	CASSLLGGLGGEKLFF
TRBV19	TRBD2	once	TRBJ2-1	TGTGCCAGTAGCGGGACTAGCGGGAATGAGCAGTTCTTC	CASSGTSGNEQFF
TRBV14	TRBD1	NA	TRBJ1-1	TGTGCCAGCAGCCCACAGGGGGCAGGGGCTTTCTTT	CASSPQGAGAFF
TRBV3-1/TRBV3-2	NA	NA	TRBJ1-1	TGTGCCAGCAGCGCTCGAAGTCGGGGAGACACTGAAGCTTTCTTT	CASSARSRGDTEAFF
TRBV7-8	TRBD1	few	TRBJ2-3	TGTGCCAGCAGCCCTCGACAGGGGGGGACCCTCACAGATACGCAGTATTTT	CASSPRQGGTLTDTQYF
TRBV2	TRBD2	NA	TRBJ2-1	TGTGCCAGCACTCCTAGCGGGAGGGGAAATGAGCAGTTCTTC	CASTPSGRGNEQFF
TRBV3-1/TRBV3-2	NA	NA	TRBJ1-1	TGTGCCAGCAGCCGATTAGACAGGCAGACTGAAGCTTTCTTT	CASSRLDRQTEAFF